What follows are 32 T cell receptor beta chains derived from one specimen sequenced in a study of blood T cell repertoires in COVID-19. TCRdb's copy holds only in-frame clones and misses some; the assay was immunoSEQ multiplex PCR. The table has around 250,000 clones, 86% seen once. The sample was peripheral blood. The receptors originated from a woman in her 30s with active or convalescent COVID-19.

The rearrangement uses TRBV2 and TRBJ2-3; D may be TRBD1 (6 bases). V was pared by 6 bases and J by 0 bases, with 10 bases between. Germline V gene data show CDR1 as SNHLY and CDR2 as FYNNEI. The CDR3 sequence is 14 residues long. CDR3 region: CASSGQTSTDTQYF. The CDR3 DNA is TGTGCCAGCAGCGGACAGACTAGCACAGATACGCAGTATTTT. Supplemented by reference TRBV2 and TRBJ2-3, the full variable domain reads EPEVTQTPSHQVTQMGQEVILRCVPISNHLYFYWYRQILGQKVEFLVSFYNNEISEKSEIFDDQFSVERPDGSNFTLKIRSTKLEDSAMYFCASSGQTSTDTQYFGPGTRLTVL.

This chain joins TRBV6-6 and TRBJ2-7; the match to TRBD2 covers 9 bases. The CDR3 totals 15 residues. Germline V lookup: CDR1 MNHNY, CDR2 SVGAGI (reference sequence). V shed 2 bases, J shed 3 bases, and the junction held 5 bases outside the gene matches. The CDR3 DNA follows: TGTGCCAGCAGTTACAGCGGGGGGCAGTTCTACGAGCAGTACTTC. It encodes CASSYSGGQFYEQYF.

The chain has TRBV5-4 and TRBJ2-7; D not resolved. The CDR3 consists of 13 residues. V was clipped by 6 bases and J by 3 bases, with 13 bases between them. Germline assignment: CDR1 SGHNT and CDR2 YYREEE (reference sequence). In nucleotides, the CDR3 is TGTGCCAGCACCGATCTTGGGCTCTACGAGCAGTACTTC. Encoded protein: CASTDLGLYEQYF. Looking up the rest from reference TRBV5-4 and TRBJ2-7 gives the full variable domain: ETGVTQSPTHLIKTRGQQVTLRCSSQSGHNTVSWYQQALGQGPQFIFQYYREEENGRGNFPPRFSGLQFPNYSSELNVNALELDDSALYLCASTDLGLYEQYFGPGTRLTVT.

The chain links TRBV7-9 to TRBJ2-7; the match to TRBD1 covers 7 bases. The V and J ends lost 5 bases and 7 bases, in that order; junction bases with no gene match: 8. The CDR3 has 13 amino acids. Germline values: CDR1 SEHNR, CDR2 FQNEAQ (reference sequence). CDR3: CASSGRQGWEQYF. The CDR3 DNA reads TGTGCCAGCAGCGGGAGACAGGGCTGGGAGCAGTACTTC.

Worth noting for this clone: Sequence at one end of the junction differs from germline and may be a read error. As DNA, the CDR3 is TGTGCCAGCTCACCCGCGGGATGGGGAGAGACCCGGTACTTC. Amino acid sequence: CASSPAGWGETRYF. The rearrangement joins TRBV18 to TRBJ2-5, with D possibly TRBD2 on 6 matching bases. CDR1 KGHSH and CDR2 LQKENI come from the germline V gene. There are 14 residues in the CDR3. The variable domain in full, completed from reference TRBV18 and TRBJ2-5, reads NAGVMQNPRHLVRRRGQEARLRCSPMKGHSHVYWYRQLPEEGLKFMVYLQKENIIDESGMPKERFSAEFPKEGPSILRIQQVVRGDSAAYFCASSPAGWGETRYFGPGTRLLVL.

The rearrangement links TRBV24-1 to TRBJ2-5; TRBD1 aligns across 8 bases. Germline trimming cut 4 bases from V and 2 bases from J; bases unmatched to any gene: 5. This CDR3 has 15 residues. CDR1 and CDR2 (germline): KGHDR, SFDVKD. This chain's CDR3 is CATSDSDRGQETQYF. CDR3 coding DNA: TGTGCCACCAGTGACTCAGACAGGGGTCAAGAGACCCAGTACTTC.

For the CDR3, the DNA is TGTGCCAGCAGCGCTATCGGACAGAACACTGAAGCTTTCTTT. Translation gives CASSAIGQNTEAFF. The chain couples TRBV9 to TRBJ1-1; D might be TRBD1 (5 bases). CDR1 and CDR2 (germline): SGDLS, YYNGEE. V was shortened by 3 bases and J by 1 base, with 10 bases between the two germline ends. CDR3 length: 14 amino acids. Full variable domain (rest looked up from reference TRBV9 and TRBJ1-1): DSGVTQTPKHLITATGQRVTLRCSPRSGDLSVYWYQQSLDQGLQFLIQYYNGEERAKGNILERFSAQQFPDLHSELNLSSLELGDSALYFCASSAIGQNTEAFFGQGTRLTVV.

The chain employs TRBV5-6 and TRBJ1-2, with a weak D call TRBD1 (5 bases). The germline gives CDR1 SGHDT, CDR2 YYEEEE. This CDR3 comprises 18 residues. Trimming shortened V by 2 bases and J by 0 bases, and 20 bases separated the two germline ends. As DNA, the CDR3 is TGTGCCAGCAGCTTCTGGGGGAGGGCAGGGCCTTCTAACTATGGCTACACCTTC. It specifies CASSFWGRAGPSNYGYTF.

The sample holds a few counts of this clone. V gene TRBV6-2 or TRBV6-3 combines with J gene TRBJ1-2; TRBD1 agrees at 8 bases. Germline-derived CDR1 and CDR2 are MNHEY and SVGEGT. The CDR3 runs to 14 residues. V trimming: 5 bases; J trimming: 4 bases; junction bases outside the gene matches: 6. CDR3 coding DNA: TGTGCCAGCAGTCCCCGGACAGGGAGCTATGGCTACACCTTC. Its translation: CASSPRTGSYGYTF.

The gene calls are TRBV10-3 and TRBJ2-7, with TRBD2 matching over 8 bases. Trimming took 8 bases from V and 5 from J; bases not matched to a gene: 8. Germline V gives CDR1 ENHRY, CDR2 SYGVKD. The CDR3 contains 13 residues. The CDR3 sequence: CAIRTGGKDEQYF. The DNA of the CDR3 is TGTGCCATCCGGACGGGGGGGAAGGACGAGCAGTACTTC.

This chain links TRBV5-5 with TRBJ2-2, with D perhaps matching TRBD1 (6 bases). CDR1 SGHKS and CDR2 YYEKEE come from the germline V gene (reference sequence). There are 15 residues in the CDR3. V was pared by 4 bases and J by 1 base, with 11 bases between. CDR3 sequence: CASSQGWLNTGELFF. As DNA, the CDR3 is TGTGCCAGCAGCCAGGGGTGGTTGAACACCGGGGAGCTGTTTTTT.

The table lists this clone with a count of one. Here the CDR3 reads CASSEWGVGDTEAFF. In DNA form, the CDR3 reads TGTGCCAGCAGTGAATGGGGGGTTGGGGACACTGAAGCTTTCTTT. The chain combines TRBV25-1 with TRBJ1-1; D possibly corresponds to TRBD1 (5 bases). Germline loops: CDR1 MGHDK, CDR2 SYGVNS. The CDR3 is 15 residues long. Trimming stripped 1 base from V and 3 bases from J, with 12 bases between.

This chain links TRBV12-2 with TRBJ2-3; TRBD2, the D gene given by the table, was not confirmed from the DNA. TRBV12-2 is listed as a pseudogene. This CDR3 is 16 amino acids long. CDR3 amino acids: CASRLRLAGSTDTQYF. As DNA, the CDR3 is TGTGCAAGTCGCCTCCGACTAGCGGGGTCCACAGATACGCAGTATTTT.

This clone was counted a single time. V is TRBV2 and J is TRBJ1-1, with D tentatively TRBD1 (5 bases). V shed 8 bases and J shed 5 bases, with 15 bases lying between them. Germline V CDR1 and CDR2: SNHLY, FYNNEI. This CDR3 contains 13 residues. The CDR3 nucleotides are TGTGCCAGCGGGGCCTACCGAACGACTGAAGCTTTCTTT. The encoded protein is CASGAYRTTEAFF.

The chain links TRBV7-9 to TRBJ2-1; TRBD2 matches at 9 bases. The germline V gene encodes CDR1 SEHNR and CDR2 FQNEAQ (reference sequence). The trim removed 4 bases at V and 0 bases at J, leaving 13 bases unmatched. The CDR3 is 19 residues long. CDR3 DNA sequence: TGTGCCAGCAGCTCATATAAAGGGATTAGCGGGAGCTCCTACAATGAGCAGTTCTTC. It specifies CASSSYKGISGSSYNEQFF.

The rearrangement links TRBV11-1 to TRBJ1-1; TRBD1 matches 10 bases. Germline CDR1 is SGHAT and CDR2 is FQDESV (reference sequence). The CDR3 is made up of 14 amino acids. V dropped 5 bases and J dropped 5; count of bases not matched to a gene: 5. CDR3 residues: CASSAGQGVTEAFF. As DNA, the CDR3 is TGTGCCAGCAGCGCAGGACAGGGGGTGACTGAAGCTTTCTTT.

The genes are TRBV5-4 and TRBJ2-5; 7 positions match TRBD1. Germline assignment: CDR1 SGHNT and CDR2 YYREEE (reference sequence). This CDR3 contains 15 residues. After removal of 0 bases from V and 1 base from J, the junction contained 3 bases not matched to a gene. DNA for the CDR3: TGTGCCAGCAGCTTGGGAGGGGACAGCCAAGAGACCCAGTACTTC. Protein product: CASSLGGDSQETQYF.

This clone was seen just once. This chain uses TRBV6-1 with TRBJ1-2; no clear D. The CDR3 is made up of 13 amino acids. CDR1 and CDR2 from the germline V gene are MNHNS and SASEGT. Trimming removed 0 bases from V and 5 bases from J, with 7 bases in between. The CDR3 loop reads CASSEARGYGYTF. CDR3 sequence (DNA): TGTGCCAGCAGTGAAGCGCGGGGATATGGCTACACCTTC.

This chain uses TRBV5-4 with TRBJ1-4; TRBD1 matches 10 bases. J lost 7 bases, V lost 0 bases, and 0 bases had no gene match. Germline CDR1 reads SGHNT; CDR2 reads YYREEE (reference sequence). The CDR3 contains 14 residues. CDR3 coding DNA: TGTGCCAGCAGCTTGGGGGACAGGGGTGAAAAACTGTTTTTT. Amino acid sequence: CASSLGDRGEKLFF.

V and J are TRBV29-1 and TRBJ1-1, with 7 bases aligning to TRBD1. The V and J ends lost 7 bases and 0 bases, in that order; junction bases with no gene match: 5. CDR1 and CDR2 from the germline V gene are SQVTM and ANQGSEA. CDR3 size: 13 residues. DNA for the CDR3: TGCAGCGCCGCAGGGGGACTGAACACTGAAGCTTTCTTT. Protein: CSAAGGLNTEAFF.

The chain recombines TRBV3-1 (or the pseudogene TRBV3-2) with TRBJ2-1; weak D call: TRBD2 (6 bases). There are 14 residues in the CDR3. Germline V CDR1 and CDR2: LGHDT, YNNKEL (reference sequence). Trimming pared 0 bases from V and 4 bases from J, leaving 7 bases between. The CDR3: CASSQEGGYNEQFF. In nucleotides, the CDR3 is TGTGCCAGCAGCCAAGAGGGGGGATACAATGAGCAGTTCTTC.

V and J are TRBV9 and TRBJ1-1; weak D call: TRBD1 (6 bases). Trimming removed 0 bases at V and 6 bases at J, with 12 bases between. Germline-derived CDR1 and CDR2 are SGDLS and YYNGEE. There are 14 residues in the CDR3. The chain's CDR3 is CASSVEARGPEAFF. The CDR3 nucleotides are TGTGCCAGCAGCGTAGAGGCCAGGGGCCCTGAAGCTTTCTTT.

V and J are TRBV7-2 and TRBJ1-2; 9 nucleotides line up with TRBD1. This CDR3 is built from 16 residues. Per the germline V gene, CDR1 is SGHTA and CDR2 is FQGNSA. J lost 5 bases, V lost 0 bases, and 7 bases had no gene match. In DNA form, the CDR3 reads TGTGCCAGCAGCTTAGCTCACGGGACAGGGATGTATGGCTACACCTTC. Translation: CASSLAHGTGMYGYTF. Looking up the rest from reference TRBV7-2 and TRBJ1-2 gives the full variable domain: GAGVSQSPSNKVTEKGKDVELRCDPISGHTALYWYRQSLGQGLEFLIYFQGNSAPDKSGLPSDRFSAERTGGSVSTLTIQRTQQEDSAVYLCASSLAHGTGMYGYTFGSGTRLTVV.

The rearrangement links TRBV10-3 to TRBJ2-3; 8 nucleotides match TRBD1. V lost 4 bases, J lost 4 bases, and 4 bases stayed unmatched. Germline assignment: CDR1 ENHRY and CDR2 SYGVKD. The CDR3 is 14 amino acids. CDR3 sequence (DNA): TGTGCCATCAGTGCGTCAGGGGGCCCAGATACGCAGTATTTT. This gives the protein CAISASGGPDTQYF.

The rearrangement uses TRBV6-5 and TRBJ1-2, with TRBD1 matching over 7 bases. Germline CDR1 is MNHEY and CDR2 is SVGAGI. This CDR3 comprises 14 residues. V was clipped by 4 bases and J by 4 bases; unmatched bases: 6. The CDR3 reads CASSLKGGPYGYTF. As DNA, the CDR3 is TGTGCCAGCAGTTTAAAAGGGGGCCCCTATGGCTACACCTTC.

The chain recombines TRBV14 with TRBJ2-1; a weak D match, TRBD2 (5 bases). This CDR3 region has 13 residues. Trimming removed 4 bases at V and 3 bases at J, with 7 bases between. Germline V gene data show CDR1 as SGHDN and CDR2 as FVKESK. The CDR3 loop is CASSRTGYNEQFF. The CDR3 DNA sequence: TGTGCCAGCAGCCGGACTGGCTACAATGAGCAGTTCTTC.

The V call is TRBV4-3, the J call TRBJ2-3; 7 bases line up with TRBD1. Germline lookup yields CDR1 LGHNA and CDR2 YSLEER. After removal of 4 bases from V and 4 bases from J, the junction contained 5 bases not matched to a gene. CDR3 size: 14 residues. The DNA of the CDR3 is TGCGCCAGCAGCCGTGGACAGGATGCAGATACGCAGTATTTT. Amino acids: CASSRGQDADTQYF.

V is TRBV3-1 (or the pseudogene TRBV3-2) and J is TRBJ2-7, with unresolved D. CDR3 length: 14 amino acids. Trimming pared 9 bases from V and 6 bases from J, leaving 21 bases between. The germline gives CDR1 LGHDT, CDR2 YNNKEL (reference sequence). The CDR3 sequence: CASSTTTDLREQYF. The DNA for the CDR3 is TGTGCCAGTTCTACCACCACAGATCTTCGCGAGCAGTACTTC.

Note on this clone: This CDR3 is also generated by other DNA sequences in the sample. V is TRBV12-3 or TRBV12-4 and J is TRBJ1-1; D is unresolved. Trimming removed 3 bases from V and 2 bases from J, with 7 bases in between. There are 13 residues in the CDR3. As DNA, the CDR3 is TGTGCCAGCAGTTTCGCGGAAAACACTGAAGCTTTCTTT. It codes for CASSFAENTEAFF.

This clone showed up just a few times. V gene TRBV11-3 combines with J gene TRBJ1-4; the D gene is possibly TRBD1 (5 bases). This CDR3 is 17 amino acids long. Germline CDR1 is SGHNT and CDR2 is YENEEA. Trimming took off 5 bases at V and 0 bases at J, with 16 bases between the two ends. The CDR3 sequence is CASSTKTDDATNEKLFF. The CDR3 DNA sequence: TGTGCCAGCAGCACCAAGACAGATGACGCAACTAATGAAAAACTGTTTTTT. The entire variable domain, with the rest obtained from reference TRBV11-3 and TRBJ1-4, is as follows: EAGVVQSPRYKIIEKKQPVAFWCNPISGHNTLYWYLQNLGQGPELLIRYENEEAVDDSQLPKDRFSAERLKGVDSTLKIQPAELGDSAVYLCASSTKTDDATNEKLFFGSGTQLSVL.

The genes are TRBV30 and TRBJ2-5, with a tentative D call TRBD2 (5 bases). CDR1 GTSNPN and CDR2 SVGIG come from the germline V gene (reference sequence). V was clipped by 5 bases and J by 5 bases, with 12 bases between them. This CDR3 contains 12 residues. This CDR3 is CAWERDLETQYF. The CDR3 DNA sequence: TGTGCCTGGGAGAGGGATTTGGAGACCCAGTACTTC.

This clone has at least ten counts. The chain uses TRBV25-1 and TRBJ1-6; 8 bases line up with TRBD1. V lost 8 bases, J lost 8 bases, and 5 bases stayed unmatched. The CDR3 length is 13 residues. CDR1 and CDR2 (germline): MGHDK, SYGVNS. CDR3 nucleotide sequence: TGTGCCAGCTCCGGGACAGGAGATTCACCCCTCCACTTT. Its protein product is CASSGTGDSPLHF.